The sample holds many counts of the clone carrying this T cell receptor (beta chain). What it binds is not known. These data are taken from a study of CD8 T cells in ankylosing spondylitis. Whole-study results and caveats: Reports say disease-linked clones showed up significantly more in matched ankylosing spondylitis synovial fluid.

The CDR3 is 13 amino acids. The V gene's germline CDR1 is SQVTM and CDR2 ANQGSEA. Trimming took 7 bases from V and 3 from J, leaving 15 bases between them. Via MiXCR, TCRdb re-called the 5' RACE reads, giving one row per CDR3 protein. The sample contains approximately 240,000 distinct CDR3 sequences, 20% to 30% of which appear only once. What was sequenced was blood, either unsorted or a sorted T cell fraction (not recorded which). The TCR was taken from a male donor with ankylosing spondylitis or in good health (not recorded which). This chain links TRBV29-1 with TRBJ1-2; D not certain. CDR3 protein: CSAREGQDYGYTF. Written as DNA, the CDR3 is TGCAGCGCCAGAGAGGGCCAGGACTATGGCTACACCTTC.